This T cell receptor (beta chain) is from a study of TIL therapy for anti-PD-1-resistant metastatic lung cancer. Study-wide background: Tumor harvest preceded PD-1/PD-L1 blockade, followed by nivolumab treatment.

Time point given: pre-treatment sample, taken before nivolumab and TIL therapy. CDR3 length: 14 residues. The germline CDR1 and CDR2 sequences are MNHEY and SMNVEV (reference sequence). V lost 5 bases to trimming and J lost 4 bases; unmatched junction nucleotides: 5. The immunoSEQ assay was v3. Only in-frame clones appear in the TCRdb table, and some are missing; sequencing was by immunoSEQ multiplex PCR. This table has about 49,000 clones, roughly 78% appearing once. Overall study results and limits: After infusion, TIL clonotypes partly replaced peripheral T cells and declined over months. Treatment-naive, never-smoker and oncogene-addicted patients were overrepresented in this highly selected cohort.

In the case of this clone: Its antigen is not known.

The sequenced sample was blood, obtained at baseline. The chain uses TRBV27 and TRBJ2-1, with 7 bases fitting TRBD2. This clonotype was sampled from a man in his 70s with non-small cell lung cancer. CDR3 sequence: CASSTGGVYNEQFF. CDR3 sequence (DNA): TGTGCCAGCAGTACGGGGGGAGTATACAATGAGCAGTTCTTC.